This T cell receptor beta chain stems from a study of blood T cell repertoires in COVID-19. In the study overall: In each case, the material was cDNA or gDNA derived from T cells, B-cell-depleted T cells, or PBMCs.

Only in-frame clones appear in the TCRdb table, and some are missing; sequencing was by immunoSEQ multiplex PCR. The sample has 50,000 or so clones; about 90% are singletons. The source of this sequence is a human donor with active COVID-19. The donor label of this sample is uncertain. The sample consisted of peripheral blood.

For the CDR3, the DNA is TGCGCCAGCAGCCCCGGGACTAGCGGGGTGGGATCCTACGAGCAGTACTTC. This translates into CASSPGTSGVGSYEQYF. The genes are TRBV5-1 and TRBJ2-7, with 13 bases matching TRBD2. The CDR3 sequence is 17 residues long. Germline V gives CDR1 SGHRS, CDR2 YFSETQ. Trimming at V came to 4 bases and at J to 1 base, leaving 8 bases not matched to a gene.